This TCR beta chain was observed in a study of Graves' ophthalmopathy and Graves' hyperthyroidism. The table lists this clonotype with a few counts. As the template, RNA transcripts were used to amplify TCR beta CDR3 regions. HTBI-primed first-round RT-PCR preceded second-round multiplex PCR. TCRdb passed the multiplex PCR reads through MiXCR, listing each CDR3 protein once. The profile shows around 1,000,000 distinct CDR3 sequences, less than 45% of them singletons. Enrolled hyperthyroidism patients had a new diagnosis, a duration under 2 months, and an age of 18 to 65. This CDR3 has 14 residues. Trimming removed 1 base from V and 4 bases from J, with 11 bases in between. Looked up from germline, CDR1 is SQVTM and CDR2 is ANQGSEA.

V gene TRBV29-1 combines with J gene TRBJ1-3; D remains unclear. Source material: peripheral blood or thyroid tissue (not recorded which). This TCR came from an adult man with Graves' hyperthyroidism. Here the CDR3 DNA reads TGCAGCGTTGAAGGCGTCTTAGCCGGAAACACCATATATTTT. This gives the protein CSVEGVLAGNTIYF.